This T cell receptor (beta chain) was recovered during a study of cytomegalovirus exposure and HLA in healthy donors. Findings and caveats of the study: TRBV6-2, TRBV6-3 and some other V segments were excluded as indistinguishable. A list of about 180 TCR beta chains associated with cytomegalovirus was given. In an earlier analysis, about 90% or about 30%: the productive usage of most TCR beta V segments.

A remark on this clone: The antigen remains undetermined.

A multiplex PCR was run with 60 Vbeta primers and 13 Jbeta primers. Some clones are missing from TCRdb's copy, which holds only in-frame ones; the method was immunoSEQ multiplex PCR. The table records over 150,000 clones, 82% of them present only once. Germline-derived CDR1 and CDR2 are SGHRS and YFSETQ. The CDR3 spans 16 residues. Trimming left V 1 base short and J 11 bases short, with 22 bases between. What was sequenced was PBMCs. The TCR comes from a girl aged 2 to 9 in good health and CMV-seropositive. The chain links TRBV5-1 to TRBJ2-1, with D tentatively TRBD1 (6 bases). The CDR3 protein is CASSLSTGPSPVKQFF. The CDR3 region has the DNA TGCGCCAGCAGCTTGTCAACAGGGCCTAGCCCGGTGAAGCAGTTCTTC.